This T cell receptor beta chain was sequenced in a study of T cells after yellow fever vaccination. Each CDR3 protein is one row after TCRdb ran MiXCR on the 5' RACE reads. The sample records 300,000 to 450,000 distinct CDR3 sequences, roughly 6.1% being singletons. V was clipped by 2 bases and J by 5 bases; unmatched bases: 6. CDR3 length: 16 amino acids. CDR1 and CDR2 from the germline V gene are SEHNR and FQNEAQ (reference sequence). This clonotype came up a few times. What it recognizes is unknown. Whole-study findings and limits: Among all clonotypes, a small share was observed in both CD4 and CD8 compartments.

This TCR was recovered from a man in his thirties or forties who received the YFV17D yellow fever vaccine. This chain uses TRBV7-9 with TRBJ2-1; 10 nucleotides align to TRBD2. The specimen was PBMCs, collected 5 days after the yellow fever booster vaccination. The CDR3 sequence: CASSLRLAGVNNEQFF. The CDR3 bases are TGTGCCAGCAGCTTAAGGCTAGCGGGAGTGAACAATGAGCAGTTCTTC.